This T cell receptor beta chain was identified in a study of read filtering for tumor transcriptome and immune sequencing (TCRdb year 2020). Looking at the study overall: The cohort had around 18 male and 15 or so female patients with a mean age of about 70 years, ranging from about 45 to 85. By revised international staging, roughly 8 patients were R-ISS I, some 16 were R-ISS II and 6 or 7 were R-ISS III. After DNase treatment, whole-transcriptome libraries were prepared with the TruSeq RNA Access Library Prep Kit. Per sample, about 3.5 to 10.27 million TCR-region mapped reads were obtained with IR-seq, compared with only about 80 to 1273 with RNA-seq. Using the same bone marrow samples, the study ran both targeted immune repertoire sequencing and bulk whole-transcriptome sequencing and then compared the TCR repertoires from each method. One main goal was a read-filtering strategy for immune repertoire data, in particular deciding whether clonotypes backed by only one read should be removed. Study-level results and caveats: IR-seq captured clonotypes at much higher depth and more reliably than RNA-seq, and smaller IR-seq throughput sufficed to identify most shared clonotypes. The correlation between IR-seq and RNA-seq shared clonotype proportions was increased by removal of single-read clonotypes. Rather than purified T cells, the sorted CD138-negative fraction was a mixed bone marrow immune population. Single-read clonotypes made up about 80% of clonotypes but only around 4% of total reads in IR-seq, compared with roughly 70% of clonotypes and approximately 45% of reads in RNA-seq.

The germline V gene gives CDR1 as SQVTM and CDR2 as ANQGSEA. The CDR3 goes from the cysteine to the phenylalanine over 15 residues. Only CDR3 DNA is held: 45 bases, read in frame from base 1. V and J are trimmed by 6 bases and 4 bases, and the gene matches miss 11 bases of the junction. Every patient had bone marrow sampled at the time of active disease. Bone marrow mononuclear cells were isolated by Ficoll-Hypaque density gradient centrifugation. To remove myeloma plasma cells, the cells were labeled with CD138 magnetic microbeads on a MACS separator, and CD138-negative cells were then collected by negative selection. Flow cytometry with CD138 antibodies on an Attune NxT was used to check how pure the isolated cells were. Total RNA was extracted using TRIzol reagent and was quantified on a NanoDrop spectrophotometer. Paired RNA-seq and IR-seq were performed on each patient's CD138-negative bone marrow sample.

This clonotype was detected many times. What this receptor recognizes is not known. Base qualities are missing; no much larger clone stands one base away. The Immunoverse kit was used to build TCR libraries from roughly 440 ng RNA, with molecular barcoded adaptors covering alpha/delta and beta/gamma chains. TCR library preparation used the same RNA that was used for transcriptome sequencing. Sequencing of TCR libraries was carried out on an Illumina HiSeq 4000 with 2 x 150 cycles. As for the authors' bioinformatics: Using MiXCR, which included quality filtering and error correction, TCR reads were aligned to human V, D, J and C references and then assembled into CDR3 clonotypes. Clonotype counts and gene usage diversity were analyzed with the tcR package in R. For inspection of raw mapping reads, RNA-seq reads were mapped by STAR aligner version 2.5.3a onto GRCh37 of the human genome. To test the effect of sequencing depth on detected clonotypes, IR-seq fastq files were randomly downsampled using Seqtk 1.3. TCRdb took the public reads, trimmed them with fastp at Q25, ran MiXCR for clone calling and kept in-frame beta chains. Entries are consolidated by CDR3 protein sequence, retaining the most common genes and DNA. The V and J calls reflect TCRdb's pipeline rather than the authors' work. The sample table lists about 63,000 distinct CDR3 sequences, 14% of them with a count of one. 45% of the sample goes to the ten largest clones.

Source material: a population of CD138-negative cells sorted from bone marrow. What this sample's cell subset or site label stands for: bone marrow mononuclear cells depleted of CD138+ plasma/myeloma cells by negative magnetic selection. This sequence was found in a donor aged 40 or over with multiple myeloma. This chain joins TRBV29-1 to TRBJ2-5, with 10 bases aligning to TRBD2. Read as DNA, the sequence is TGCAGCGTCTCCTTTAGCGGGAGGAGGGGAGAGACCCAGTACTTC. Protein translation: CSVSFSGRRGETQYF. This CDR3, with the reference TRBV29-1 and TRBJ2-5 proteins standing in past its ends, gives the full variable domain SAVISQKPSRDICQRGTSLTIQCQVDSQVTMMFWYRQQPGQSLTLIATANQGSEATYESGFVIDKFPISRPNLTFSTLTVSNMSPEDSSIYLCSVSFSGRRGETQYFGPGTRLLVL.